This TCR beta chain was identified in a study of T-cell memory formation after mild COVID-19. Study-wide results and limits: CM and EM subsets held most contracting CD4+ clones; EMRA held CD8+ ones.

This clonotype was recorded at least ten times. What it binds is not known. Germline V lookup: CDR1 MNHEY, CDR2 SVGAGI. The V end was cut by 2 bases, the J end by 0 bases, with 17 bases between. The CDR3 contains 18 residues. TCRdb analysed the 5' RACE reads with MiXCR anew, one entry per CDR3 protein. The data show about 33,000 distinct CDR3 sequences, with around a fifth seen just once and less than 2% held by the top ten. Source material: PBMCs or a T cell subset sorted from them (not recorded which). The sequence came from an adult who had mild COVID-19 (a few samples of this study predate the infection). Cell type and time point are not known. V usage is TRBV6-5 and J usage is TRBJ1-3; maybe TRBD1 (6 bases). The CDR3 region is CASSYTFGGQSSGNTIYF. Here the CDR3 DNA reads TGTGCCAGCAGTTACACGTTTGGGGGGCAAAGCTCTGGAAACACCATATATTTT.